The 8 T cell receptor beta chains below were found in one sample sequenced in a study of blood T cell repertoires in COVID-19. Data came from immunoSEQ multiplex PCR; TCRdb stores just in-frame clones and leaves some out. The table has a few hundred thousand clones, around 84% seen once; the top ten hold roughly 3.4%. Sample: peripheral blood. The receptors derive from a young woman with acute or convalescent COVID-19.

The V and J genes are TRBV11-3 and TRBJ1-1; possible D gene TRBD1, 5 bases. The germline gives CDR1 SGHNT, CDR2 YENEEA. V lost 1 base and J 1 base, leaving 7 bases between the germline ends. This CDR3 is built from 14 residues. CDR3 sequence reads: CASSLVGGNTEAFF. CDR3 coding DNA: TGTGCCAGCAGCTTAGTGGGGGGGAACACTGAAGCTTTCTTT.

The V call is TRBV10-3, the J call TRBJ1-1; TRBD1 agrees at 7 bases. The CDR3 is 15 residues long. Germline V gene data show CDR1 as ENHRY and CDR2 as SYGVKD. Trimming at V came to 0 bases and at J to 6 bases, leaving 7 bases not matched to a gene. As DNA, the CDR3 is TGTGCCATCAGTGAGTCGGACAGGAAGGCTGCTGAAGCTTTCTTT. Its protein product is CAISESDRKAAEAFF.

This chain joins TRBV5-1 and TRBJ2-2, with D perhaps matching TRBD2 (7 bases). Germline lookup yields CDR1 SGHRS and CDR2 YFSETQ. Trimming shortened V by 4 bases and J by 7 bases, and 14 bases separated the two germline ends. The CDR3 runs to 14 residues. Here the CDR3 DNA reads TGCGCCAGCAGCGGAGGGGGGGCCGGCGGGGAGCTGTTTTTT. Protein: CASSGGGAGGELFF.

This clone is a singleton in its sample. The V call is TRBV19, the J call TRBJ2-1; TRBD2 matches 12 bases. The CDR3 loop spans 16 amino acids. CDR1 and CDR2 (germline): LNHDA, SQIVND (reference sequence). V was pared by 4 bases and J by 4 bases, with 5 bases of the junction left unmatched. Here the CDR3 reads CASSTLAGGLYNEQFF. DNA for the CDR3: TGTGCCAGTAGTACCCTAGCGGGGGGGTTGTACAATGAGCAGTTCTTC.

The chain uses TRBV29-1 and TRBJ2-5, with 8 bases fitting TRBD1. Germline V gene sequence: CDR1 SQVTM, CDR2 ANQGSEA. The CDR3 spans 13 residues. V trimming: 6 bases; J trimming: 3 bases; junction bases outside the gene matches: 6. CDR3 region: CSVVTGAEETQYF. The CDR3 region has the DNA TGCAGCGTCGTGACAGGGGCCGAAGAGACCCAGTACTTC.

The genes are TRBV7-9 and TRBJ1-3; D is undetermined. The CDR3 is 13 amino acids. The germline V gene has CDR1 SEHNR and CDR2 FQNEAQ (reference sequence). V lost 3 bases to trimming and J lost 5 bases, with 8 bases between them. CDR3 nucleotide sequence: TGTGCCAGCAGCTTCGGACTCAGAAACACCATATATTTT. This gives the protein CASSFGLRNTIYF.

The genes are TRBV29-1 and TRBJ2-7; TRBD1 is a possible D gene (6 bases). The CDR3 has 9 residues. V was trimmed by 6 bases and J by 12 bases, leaving 12 bases between them. Germline V gene lookup returns CDR1 SQVTM and CDR2 ANQGSEA. CDR3 sequence (DNA): TGCAGCGTCCACAGGGTAGGGTACTTC. This codes for CSVHRVGYF.

The chain is built from TRBV24-1 and TRBJ1-5, with D unresolved. CDR1 and CDR2 from the germline V gene are KGHDR and SFDVKD. Between the trimmed V and J ends, which lost 2 bases and 7 bases, there was a span of 11 bases. This CDR3 is 14 amino acids long. The CDR3 reads CATSDSLSRQPQHF. The CDR3 coding sequence is TGTGCCACCAGTGATTCTCTCTCGCGGCAGCCCCAGCATTTT.